Each of the 3 T cell receptor beta chains below was sequenced from the same sample in a study of cytomegalovirus exposure and HLA in healthy donors (TCRdb year 2017). Receptor libraries were prepared by the immunoSEQ multiplex PCR assay. For the multiplex PCR, a mixture combining 60 forward primers for TCR Vbeta segments and 13 reverse primers for TCR Jbeta segments was used. What TCRdb holds here is the immuneACCESS table cut down to in-frame rearrangements. Part of the clones is not present; checked against another copy, under half of the missing clones reflect an unresolved V gene, and the others are unexplained. Across this sample there are about 100,000 clones, with 80% to 90% seen only once. Jointly, the top ten make up more than 1% of the sample. The sample was PBMCs. These receptors all come from a woman aged 18-29 years in good health and CMV-seronegative.

The V gene is TRBV5-5, the J gene TRBJ2-2; TRBD2 matches 9 bases. The CDR3 contains 18 residues. V lost 1 base, J lost 3 bases, and 10 bases stayed unmatched. The germline V gene has CDR1 SGHKS and CDR2 YYEKEE (reference sequence). The CDR3 here is CASSLIRPSGGYTGELFF. As DNA, the CDR3 is TGTGCCAGCAGCTTGATTCGTCCAAGCGGGGGGTACACCGGGGAGCTGTTTTTT.

The chain has TRBV28 and TRBJ2-5; 12 positions match TRBD2. The DNA end is a closer match to TRBJ2-7, so the J assignment may be wrong. The CDR3 has 15 residues. Per germline, CDR1 MDHEN and CDR2 SYDVKM. CDR3: CASSDTSGGPYEQYF. The CDR3 DNA reads TGTGCCAGCAGTGACACTAGCGGGGGGCCCTACGAGCAGTACTTC.

This clone has just a few counts. The chain couples TRBV5-1 to TRBJ1-1; maybe TRBD1 (6 bases). CDR1 and CDR2 (germline): SGHRS, YFSETQ. Trimming removed 4 bases at V and 1 base at J, with 20 bases between. The CDR3 totals 17 residues. CDR3 coding DNA: TGCGCCAGCAGCCTACAGGGTGATCTGTTGTCGAACACTGAAGCTTTCTTT. It specifies CASSLQGDLLSNTEAFF.